This T cell receptor (beta chain) was retrieved from a study of OX40 agonist ivuxolimab in advanced cancers. Study observations and caveats: There were, on average, more expanded clones in CD8+ T cells than in CD4+.

Repertoires were generated with immunoSEQ multiplex PCR, while TCRdb's copy carries only in-frame clones and drops some. The table includes around 78,000 clones, 80% to 90% detected once. V dropped 5 bases and J dropped 5 bases, with 16 bases sitting between them. This CDR3 has 15 residues. Germline V gene sequence: CDR1 SGHKS, CDR2 YYEKEE (reference sequence). Of note for this clone: Its antigen is unknown.

This clonotype was sampled from an adult with an advanced solid tumor such as melanoma, head and neck, liver or kidney cancer. Sequenced here: CD4+ or CD8+ T cells sorted from blood, sampled in a trial of the OX40 agonist ivuxolimab. The chain links TRBV5-5 to TRBJ2-2, with D perhaps assigned TRBD1 or TRBD2 (6 bases each). The DNA of the CDR3 is TGTGCCAGCAGACGGGGGCTGTCTGGAACCGGGGAGCTGTTTTTT. Its translation is CASRRGLSGTGELFF. Full variable domain (outside the CDR3, taken from reference TRBV5-5 and TRBJ2-2): DAGVTQSPTHLIKTRGQQVTLRCSPISGHKSVSWYQQVLGQGPQFIFQYYEKEERGRGNFPDRFSARQFPNYSSELNVNALLLGDSALYLCASRRGLSGTGELFFGEGSRLTVL.